This T cell receptor beta chain was identified during a study of blood T cells in healthy people across ages (dated by TCRdb to the mid-2010s). With regard to the full study: In model experiments, roughly one uniquely barcoded TCR beta cDNA molecule per two T cells was captured by template switching. To track age-related changes in TCR beta repertoire diversity, the study relied on deep sequencing normalized with unique cDNA molecular identifiers. The donors were divided into four age groups: young (average approximately 17 years), middle-aged (around 41), aged (approximately 59) and long-lived (around 80). To avoid experimental bias, donors of different ages were randomly spread across the sequencing lanes. For two donors (one aged 18 to 29 and one aged 80 or older), the study analyzed two additional independent replicas of 1 million unique cDNA reads from the same blood draw.

The CDR3 holds 15 amino acids from the cysteine to the phenylalanine. The CDR3 DNA has 45 bases and is translated from base 1. CDR1 and CDR2 are drawn from the germline V gene: SGHDT, YYEEEE. Library prep was done by 5' RACE. The second PCR ran for roughly 6 to 11 cycles and used a J-beta primer mix along with a sample-barcoded 5' primer. A unique molecular identifier was introduced onto each TCR beta cDNA molecule by a template-switch 5' adaptor carrying 12 random nucleotides. Each sample yielded at least 3 million CDR3-containing paired-end reads. All of the RNA was converted into first-strand cDNA using the Mint cDNA synthesis kit, with a TRBC-specific oligonucleotide serving as the primer. Following uracil-DNA glycosylase treatment, a first 18-cycle PCR with universal primers M1SS and BC2_uni_R was performed on all cDNA. Under the source paper's analysis protocol: Normalization of each sample was performed by random selection of 1 million high-quality reads, each carrying a distinct molecular identifier. Reads with shared molecular identifiers were discarded instead of being binned into consensus sequences. MiTCR, set to a Q25 quality threshold and the strictest error-elimination algorithm, was used for CDR3 identification, clonotype clustering and error correction. A nonparametric unseen species model with Euler transformation was used to estimate lower-bound total TCR beta diversity. TCRdb cleaned the public reads at Q25 with fastp, built clones with MiXCR and kept in-frame beta chains. Under each unique CDR3 protein, matching rows form one entry showing the most common genes and DNA. TCRdb, rather than the study authors, made the V and J calls. This sample gives around 2 million distinct CDR3 sequences in total; approximately 40% of them show up just once. The top ten constitute roughly 23% of the sample.

This clonotype is a singleton in its sample. This clone's antigen is unknown. An end of the junction does not agree with germline; a read error may underlie this. Points the paper makes about the study in general: Donor CMV infection status was unknown, potentially confounding age-related changes in expanded clonotypes. Bulk unsorted PBMC profiling prevented conclusive comparison of naive and antigen-experienced compartments. There was a strong correlation between observed TCR beta diversity and the percentage of naive T cells measured by flow cytometry. The long-lived group showed more naive CD4+ T cells, fewer expanded clones and increased TCR diversity than the aged group, suggesting age selection. Estimates of total diversity based on one million sequenced T cells were regarded as lower bounds and as underestimates. Observed TCR beta diversity per million T cells fell roughly linearly with age, and a significant reduction was already apparent by age around 40.

Systemically healthy Caucasian individuals from Russia, 35 to 50 in total and aged about 6 to 100 years, were included as donors. Each donor gave ten milliliters of peripheral blood, drawn into EDTA-treated Vacutainer tubes. Ficoll-Paque density-gradient centrifugation was used to isolate PBMCs, with at least 7 million per sample. Trizol reagent was used to extract total RNA from the PBMCs, yielding at least 5.5 micrograms per sample. For every donor, an aliquot of PBMCs went through flow cytometry to measure the percentages of naive CD45RAhigh/CD27high T cells. The TCR was taken from a human donor in good health. The chain is assembled from TRBV5-6 and TRBJ1-2; 7 nucleotides in the junction match TRBD1. Sequencing was carried out using blood. The CDR3: CASNHETGMVYSYTF. The nucleotide sequence reads TGTGCCAGCAACCATGAGACAGGGATGGTCTATAGCTACACCTTC.